The rows below give T cell receptor beta chains drawn from one sample of a study of PD-1 blockade in classical Hodgkin lymphoma. TCRdb's table, derived via immunoSEQ multiplex PCR, lists solely in-frame clones and lacks some. The sample carries roughly 20,000 clones, 84% recorded once. Sequencing used peripheral blood mononuclear cells (PBMCs), obtained at baseline. The receptors originated from a human donor with classical Hodgkin lymphoma. Both conserved end residues are part of each CDR3. Each record gives: D gene, V gene, clone size, J gene, CDR3 protein, CDR3 DNA. D genes are given only for firm matches. A row's size may be missing; if present it is once, few, many or a size class.

TRBD2	TRBV7-7	few	TRBJ2-1	CASSQGLAGSDEQFF	TGTGCCAGCAGCCAGGGACTAGCGGGGAGCGATGAGCAGTTCTTC
-	TRBV7-2	-	TRBJ1-1	CASSPDGVEAFF	TGTGCCAGCAGCCCTGATGGGGTTGAAGCTTTCTTT
-	TRBV28	-	TRBJ2-2	CASRSSGTGELFF	TGTGCCAGCAGGTCCTCGGGCACCGGGGAGCTGTTTTTT
TRBD1	TRBV2	-	TRBJ1-1	CASKEGAGTEAFF	TGTGCCAGCAAAGAGGGGGCGGGCACTGAAGCTTTCTTT
-	TRBV28	-	TRBJ1-3	CASSSEVSGNTIYF	TGTGCCAGCAGTTCGGAGGTATCTGGAAACACCATATATTTT
-	TRBV6-1	-	TRBJ1-2	CASTISQNYGYTF	TGTGCCAGCACTATAAGCCAGAACTATGGCTACACCTTC
-	TRBV10-3	few	TRBJ1-1	CAIRTGGTEAFF	TGTGCCATCAGGACTGGAGGGACTGAAGCTTTCTTT
TRBD2	TRBV2	-	TRBJ2-5	CASSEGLAGGLGQETQYF	TGTGCCAGCAGTGAAGGACTAGCGGGGGGTCTGGGGCAAGAGACCCAGTACTTC
TRBD1	TRBV2	once	TRBJ2-2	CASSRDREWTGELFF	TGTGCCAGCAGCCGGGACAGGGAATGGACCGGGGAGCTGTTTTTT
-	TRBV7-2	-	TRBJ1-4	CASSLGGGLRDEKLFF	TGTGCCAGCAGCTTAGGGGGCGGGCTCCGGGATGAAAAACTGTTTTTT
-	TRBV19	-	TRBJ2-1	CASRVAWSYNEQFF	TGTGCCAGTAGGGTAGCGTGGTCTTACAATGAGCAGTTCTTC
-	TRBV6-5	once	TRBJ2-1	CASRPHDSYNEQFF	TGTGCCAGCAGGCCCCATGACTCCTACAATGAGCAGTTCTTC
-	TRBV28	-	TRBJ1-3	CASSPGLMSGNTIYF	TGTGCCAGCAGTCCGGGACTCATGTCTGGAAACACCATATATTTT
-	TRBV14	-	TRBJ1-6	CASSLSPPGRYNSPLHF	TGTGCCAGCAGCCTATCACCGCCGGGACGTTATAATTCACCCCTCCACTTT
-	TRBV5-3	-	TRBJ2-7	CASSFRDGGRREQYF	TGTGCCAGCAGCTTCCGGGACGGCGGCCGGCGAGAGCAGTACTTC
TRBD1	TRBV18	-	TRBJ1-3	CASSPPFGTGAGNTIYF	TGTGCCAGCTCACCACCGTTCGGGACAGGGGCTGGAAACACCATATATTTT
-	TRBV18	-	TRBJ1-1	CASSPEAGGAEAFF	TGTGCCAGCTCACCAGAGGCGGGGGGGGCTGAAGCTTTCTTT
-	TRBV7-7	-	TRBJ1-1	CASSRTVNTEAFF	TGTGCTAGCAGCCGGACGGTGAACACTGAAGCTTTCTTT
-	TRBV7-9	once	TRBJ1-5	CASSKVPQHF	TGTGCCAGCAGCAAGGTACCCCAGCATTTT
-	TRBV7-2	-	TRBJ2-1	CASSLRGLQFSYNEQFF	TGTGCCAGCAGCCTAAGGGGCCTGCAGTTCTCCTACAATGAGCAGTTCTTC
TRBD1	TRBV27	-	TRBJ1-5	CASSRTGATQPQHF	TGTGCCAGCAGTCGAACAGGGGCAACTCAGCCCCAGCATTTT
-	TRBV5-1	few	TRBJ1-1	CASSLAENTEAFF	TGCGCCAGCAGCTTGGCGGAGAACACTGAAGCTTTCTTT
-	TRBV30	-	TRBJ1-1	CAWSGTGGRAFF	TGTGCCTGGAGTGGAACCGGGGGCCGAGCTTTCTTT
-	TRBV6-5	-	TRBJ1-1	CASSYSARANTEAFF	TGTGCCAGCAGTTACTCGGCCAGGGCGAACACTGAAGCTTTCTTT
-	TRBV27	-	TRBJ2-1	CASSPVRGPSYNEQFF	TGTGCCAGCAGCCCAGTTCGGGGTCCCTCCTACAATGAGCAGTTCTTC
TRBD1	TRBV27	-	TRBJ1-2	CASSLARDSYGYTF	TGTGCCAGCAGTCTGGCAAGGGACAGCTATGGCTACACCTTC
-	TRBV7-8	once	TRBJ1-4	CASTPMRFLGGNEKLFF	TGTGCCAGCACCCCGATGCGGTTTTTGGGCGGGAATGAAAAACTGTTTTTT
-	TRBV6-6	-	TRBJ1-5	CASRETGGNQPQHF	TGTGCCAGCAGGGAGACCGGGGGCAATCAGCCCCAGCATTTT
-	TRBV27	-	TRBJ1-2	CASSLTLRDGYKYGYTF	TGTGCCAGCAGTTTAACGCTGAGGGACGGATACAAATATGGCTACACCTTC
-	TRBV28	-	TRBJ2-1	CASSPDGDNEQFF	TGTGCCAGCAGTCCGGACGGCGACAATGAGCAGTTCTTC
TRBD2	TRBV4-1	-	TRBJ2-5	CASSQEGSWRGAEAQYF	TGCGCCAGCAGCCAAGAGGGTTCCTGGCGGGGGGCCGAGGCCCAGTACTTC
-	TRBV18	-	TRBJ2-6	CASSPAEFGFSGANVLTF	TGTGCCAGCTCACCAGCTGAATTTGGTTTCTCTGGGGCCAACGTCCTGACTTTC
-	TRBV30	-	TRBJ2-5	CAWEKGVFETQYF	TGTGCCTGGGAAAAGGGTGTCTTTGAGACCCAGTACTTC
-	TRBV19	-	TRBJ2-1	CASSVGPTRFYNEQFF	TGTGCCAGTAGCGTGGGACCGACAAGATTCTACAATGAGCAGTTCTTC
-	TRBV6-5	-	TRBJ1-5	CASSYNPPQGGQPQHF	TGTGCCAGCAGTTACAACCCGCCACAGGGAGGGCAGCCCCAGCATTTT
TRBD1	TRBV7-6	-	TRBJ2-7	CASSPRQGALWEQYF	TGTGCCAGCAGCCCTCGGCAGGGGGCCCTATGGGAGCAGTACTTC
-	TRBV18	-	TRBJ2-1	CASPDGRNSYNEQFF	TGTGCCAGCCCCGACGGCCGGAACTCCTACAATGAGCAGTTCTTC
-	TRBV4-1	-	TRBJ1-1	CASSQDLINRMGTEAFF	TGCGCCAGCAGCCAAGATCTAATTAACAGAATGGGCACTGAAGCTTTCTTT
TRBD2	TRBV28	-	TRBJ2-3	CASSLLAGGQDTQYF	TGTGCCAGCAGTTTATTAGCGGGGGGGCAAGATACGCAGTATTTT
-	TRBV30	-	TRBJ2-7	CAWRQGGAYEQYF	TGTGCCTGGAGACAAGGGGGGGCCTACGAGCAGTACTTC
-	TRBV4-3	-	TRBJ2-3	CASSQDWNSPLVTQYF	TGCGCCAGCAGCCAAGATTGGAACTCCCCTTTAGTTACGCAGTATTTT
TRBD1	TRBV4-1	-	TRBJ2-7	CASSQDRGYEQYF	TGCGCCAGCAGCCAGGACAGGGGGTACGAGCAGTACTTC
-	TRBV28	-	TRBJ1-4	CASITGKGREKLFF	TGTGCCAGCATAACAGGAAAGGGCCGAGAAAAACTGTTTTTT
TRBD2	TRBV7-9	-	TRBJ2-3	CASSPPGGPPDTQYF	TGTGCCAGCAGCCCCCCGGGGGGGCCCCCAGATACGCAGTATTTT
TRBD2	TRBV5-1	-	TRBJ2-5	CASSLVPSGGGETQYF	TGCGCCAGCAGCTTGGTTCCTAGCGGGGGCGGGGAGACCCAGTACTTC
TRBD2	TRBV27	-	TRBJ2-5	CASSPVAGGQETQYF	TGTGCCAGCAGTCCCGTAGCGGGGGGCCAAGAGACCCAGTACTTC
-	TRBV7-2	-	TRBJ1-3	CASSLRGEGNTIYF	TGTGCCAGCAGCTTGCGGGGGGAAGGAAACACCATATATTTT
-	TRBV6-6	-	TRBJ1-6	CASSYSGNSPLHF	TGTGCCAGCAGTTACTCGGGGAATTCACCCCTCCACTTT
TRBD1	TRBV9	-	TRBJ2-7	CASSPRDRAYEQYF	TGTGCCAGCAGCCCCCGGGACAGGGCGTACGAGCAGTACTTC
-	TRBV4-3	-	TRBJ2-1	CASSQDLTSRQPQNEQFF	TGCGCCAGCAGCCAAGACCTTACTTCCCGACAGCCGCAGAATGAGCAGTTCTTC
TRBD1	TRBV27	-	TRBJ2-5	CASRTGGFETQYF	TGTGCCAGCAGGACAGGGGGATTCGAGACCCAGTACTTC
-	TRBV5-1	once	TRBJ2-5	CASSEYETQYF	TGCGCCAGCAGTGAATACGAGACCCAGTACTTC
TRBD1	TRBV4-3	-	TRBJ2-3	CASSRTGYTDTQYF	TGCGCCAGCAGCCGGACAGGATACACAGATACGCAGTATTTT
-	TRBV4-3	few	TRBJ2-5	CAITRRPPWETQYF	TGCGCCATCACACGGCGACCGCCCTGGGAGACCCAGTACTTC
TRBD1	TRBV4-2	-	TRBJ1-2	CASSDRAGYTF	TGTGCCAGCAGCGACAGGGCTGGCTACACCTTC